Shown below are 13 T cell receptor beta chains from a single sample sequenced in a study of OX40 agonist ivuxolimab in advanced cancers. Sequencing used immunoSEQ multiplex PCR; TCRdb keeps in-frame clones, though not all of them. The data hold more than 80,000 clones, with 75% to 95% observed a single time. Material: CD4+ or CD8+ T cells sorted from blood, obtained in a trial of the OX40 agonist ivuxolimab. The receptors stem from an adult with an advanced solid tumor such as melanoma, head and neck, liver or kidney cancer.

The chain has TRBV7-2 and TRBJ1-1; D gene ambiguous. Germline values: CDR1 SGHTA, CDR2 FQGNSA. This CDR3 is 14 amino acids long. The ends were cut back, 2 bases at V and 4 bases at J, with 11 bases in the middle. CDR3 bases: TGTGCCAGCAGCTTATCTGGCCAAATCACTGAAGCTTTCTTT. Residues: CASSLSGQITEAFF.

This chain uses TRBV7-2 with TRBJ2-3; 10 bases align to TRBD2. The CDR3 contains 15 residues. Germline V lookup: CDR1 SGHTA, CDR2 FQGNSA. J lost 6 bases, V lost 3 bases, and 6 bases had no gene match. The CDR3 DNA sequence: TGTGCCAGCAGCTTTTTAGCGGGAGGATGGGATACGCAGTATTTT. This encodes CASSFLAGGWDTQYF.

The chain links TRBV6-1 to TRBJ1-3, with a tentative D call TRBD1 (5 bases). V shed 0 bases and J shed 2 bases, with 11 bases lying between them. Germline V CDR1 and CDR2: MNHNS, SASEGT. This CDR3 is built from 16 residues. In DNA, the CDR3 is TGTGCCAGCAGTGAAGCTCGGGGGGTAACTGGAAACACCATATATTTT. Encoded protein: CASSEARGVTGNTIYF.

This chain joins TRBV28 and TRBJ2-7, with 9 bases lining up with TRBD2. The V and J ends lost 3 bases and 2 bases, in that order; junction bases with no gene match: 2. CDR1 and CDR2 (germline): MDHEN, SYDVKM. The CDR3 consists of 14 residues. The CDR3 region has the DNA TGTGCCAGCAGTTTGCTAGCGGGGCCCTACGAGCAGTACTTC. The encoded protein is CASSLLAGPYEQYF.

The gene calls are TRBV5-1 and TRBJ2-3; D possibly matches TRBD1 or TRBD2 (5 bases each). Germline CDR1 and CDR2: SGHRS and YFSETQ. V shed 2 bases and J shed 4 bases, with 14 bases lying between them. CDR3 length: 15 residues. The CDR3 spells CASSFQEGIADTQYF. The CDR3 bases are TGCGCCAGCAGCTTTCAAGAGGGGATCGCAGATACGCAGTATTTT.

The CDR3 protein is CASSPRDRYSGANVLTF. The DNA of the CDR3 is TGTGCCAGCAGCCCCCGGGACAGGTACTCTGGGGCCAACGTCCTGACTTTC. V usage is TRBV7-9 and J usage is TRBJ2-6; 8 nucleotides line up with TRBD1. The germline V gene encodes CDR1 SEHNR and CDR2 FQNEAQ (reference sequence). Trimming took 5 bases from V and 0 from J; bases not matched to a gene: 6. The CDR3 totals 17 residues.

The gene calls are TRBV2 and TRBJ2-5; 11 positions match TRBD1. The germline V gene encodes CDR1 SNHLY and CDR2 FYNNEI. V trimming: 8 bases; J trimming: 5 bases; junction bases outside the gene matches: 7. The length of the CDR3 is 14 residues. CDR3: CASSWGTGGETQYF. The CDR3 DNA is TGTGCCAGCTCGTGGGGGACAGGGGGGGAGACCCAGTACTTC.

The rearrangement joins TRBV6-6 to TRBJ2-3; tentative D call: TRBD1 (5 bases). The CDR3 runs 15 residues. V was shortened by 2 bases and J by 2 bases, with 11 bases between the two germline ends. Germline CDR1 is MNHNY and CDR2 is SVGAGI (reference sequence). CDR3 residues: CASSYRQQITDTQYF. The CDR3 nucleotides are TGTGCCAGCAGTTACAGACAGCAAATCACAGATACGCAGTATTTT.

This CDR3 reads CASSLGQDGNGYTF. The CDR3 DNA reads TGTGCCAGCAGCTTAGGACAGGATGGTAATGGCTACACCTTC. V and J are TRBV7-2 and TRBJ1-2; possibly TRBD1 for D (6 bases). Looked up from germline, CDR1 is SGHTA and CDR2 is FQGNSA. The CDR3 sequence is 14 residues long. V dropped 1 base and J dropped 6 bases, with 12 bases sitting between them.

CDR3 residues: CATGLATVAGELFF. Written as DNA, the CDR3 is TGTGCCACCGGACTAGCGACGGTCGCCGGGGAGCTGTTTTTT. This rearrangement joins TRBV10-3 to TRBJ2-2, with 9 bases identical to TRBD2. The CDR3 runs to 14 residues. V lost 10 bases and J lost 6; bases outside the gene matches: 9. Germline lookup yields CDR1 ENHRY and CDR2 SYGVKD.

CDR3 residues: CASSFDRDTEKLFF. The CDR3 DNA reads as TGTGCCAGCAGCTTTGACAGGGATACCGAAAAACTGTTTTTT. The chain joins TRBV11-2 to TRBJ1-4; 7 positions agree with TRBD1. The V gene end was trimmed by 3 bases and the J gene end by 8 bases; junction bases not matched to a gene: 6. Germline V CDR1 and CDR2: SGHAT, FQNNGV. The CDR3 runs 14 residues. The variable domain in full, with the rest retrieved from reference TRBV11-2 and TRBJ1-4, is EAGVAQSPRYKIIEKRQSVAFWCNPISGHATLYWYQQILGQGPKLLIQFQNNGVVDDSQLPKDRFSAERLKGVDSTLKIQPAKLEDSAVYLCASSFDRDTEKLFFGSGTQLSVL.

The rearrangement joins TRBV5-1 to TRBJ2-1, with 11 positions matching TRBD2. CDR1 SGHRS and CDR2 YFSETQ come from the germline V gene. The junction had 12 bases not matched to a gene; V was cut back by 2 bases and J by 8 bases. The CDR3 is 17 amino acids. The CDR3, as DNA: TGCGCCAGCAGCTTAATTAGCGGGAGGGCATCTGGCGATGAGCAGTTCTTC. Amino acid sequence: CASSLISGRASGDEQFF.

The chain couples TRBV5-1 to TRBJ2-3; 10 nucleotides line up with TRBD1. CDR1 is SGHRS and CDR2 is YFSETQ in the germline V gene. This CDR3 has 15 amino acids. V was pared by 5 bases and J by 3 bases, with 6 bases of the junction left unmatched. CDR3: CASRGGTGDTDTQYF. As DNA, the CDR3 is TGCGCCAGCAGGGGAGGGACAGGGGATACAGATACGCAGTATTTT.